This T cell receptor beta chain was recorded in a study of control samples from healthy donors and cancer patients. The repertoire was sequenced with immunoSEQ multiplex PCR; TCRdb's copy has only in-frame clones and lacks some. Found here are approximately 100,000 clones, roughly four fifths of them singletons; the top ten hold 1.5% to 2.5%. There are 15 residues in the CDR3. V shed 5 bases and J shed 1 base, with 14 bases lying between them. Germline-derived CDR1 and CDR2 are GTSNPN and SVGIG (reference sequence). The genes are TRBV30 and TRBJ2-2, with D maybe TRBD2 (5 bases). This clonotype was obtained from a man in his fifties or sixties in good health. The sample taken for sequencing was blood. CDR3 coding DNA: TGTGCCTGGCGACGAGGGTTACTGAACACCGGGGAGCTGTTTTTT. It is translated as CAWRRGLLNTGELFF. The full variable domain, in which reference TRBV30 and TRBJ2-2 provide the parts outside the CDR3, is SQTIHQWPATLVQPVGSPLSLECTVEGTSNPNLYWYRQAAGRGLQLLFYSVGIGQISSEVPQNLSASRPQDRQFILSSKKLLLSDSGFYLCAWRRGLLNTGELFFGEGSRLTVL.